The TCR beta chain described here comes from a study of blood T cells in healthy people across ages. At the level of the study: There was about one barcoded beta molecule captured by template switching per two T cells.

Trimming took 1 base from V and 2 from J, leaving 9 bases between them. The CDR3 is made up of 15 amino acids. Broader study findings: A roughly linear age-dependent decrease characterized TCR beta diversity per million T cells.

A J-beta primer mix and a sample-barcoded 5' primer were used in a second PCR of about 6 to 12 cycles. TCRdb reprocessed the 5' RACE reads with MiXCR, giving one entry per CDR3 protein. This sample has over 1,300,000 distinct CDR3 sequences; approximately 60% occur once, and the top ten carry under 8.5%. For this clonotype: Its antigen remains unknown.

The chain combines TRBV12-3 or TRBV12-4 with TRBJ1-3, with no clear D. This TCR was sampled from a man aged 18 to 29 in good health. The sample was blood. CDR3 bases: TGTGCCAGCAGTTTAGGTTTCGGGACTGGAAACACCATATATTTT. As protein: CASSLGFGTGNTIYF.